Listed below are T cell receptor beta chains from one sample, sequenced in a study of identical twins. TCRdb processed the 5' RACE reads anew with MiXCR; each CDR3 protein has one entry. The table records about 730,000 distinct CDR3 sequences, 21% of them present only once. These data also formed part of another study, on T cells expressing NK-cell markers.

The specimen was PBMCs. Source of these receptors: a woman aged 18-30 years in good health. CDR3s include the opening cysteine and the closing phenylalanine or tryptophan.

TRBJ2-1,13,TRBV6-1,CASSKTSLNEQFF
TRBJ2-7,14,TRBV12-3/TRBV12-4,CASSRTSGGYEQYF
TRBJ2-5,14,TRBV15,CATSRDRIQETQYF
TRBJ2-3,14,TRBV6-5,CASGSGGDTDTQYF
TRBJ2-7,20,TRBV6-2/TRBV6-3,CASSYSAGQGELGRLYEQYF
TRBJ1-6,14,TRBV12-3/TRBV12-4,CASSLQGRNSPLHF
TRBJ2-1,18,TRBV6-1,CASSPGGSGRGAYNEQFF
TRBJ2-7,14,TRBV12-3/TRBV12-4,CASSARQGYAEQYF
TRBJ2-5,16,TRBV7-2,CASSRSPRGRQETQYF
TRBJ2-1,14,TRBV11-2,CASSLKQGGDEQFF
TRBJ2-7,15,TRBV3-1,CASSHPQGGTYEQYF
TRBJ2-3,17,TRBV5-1,CASSFYGGGQSTDTQYF
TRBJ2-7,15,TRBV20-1,CSARPPGSGSYEQYF
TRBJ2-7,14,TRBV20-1,CSARDPTGYEEQYF
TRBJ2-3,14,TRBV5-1,CANPGTSGSDTQYF
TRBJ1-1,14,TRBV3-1,CASSSLGRNTEAFF
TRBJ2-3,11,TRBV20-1,CSATLADTQYF
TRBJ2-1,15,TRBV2,CASHTGLAGVWEQFF